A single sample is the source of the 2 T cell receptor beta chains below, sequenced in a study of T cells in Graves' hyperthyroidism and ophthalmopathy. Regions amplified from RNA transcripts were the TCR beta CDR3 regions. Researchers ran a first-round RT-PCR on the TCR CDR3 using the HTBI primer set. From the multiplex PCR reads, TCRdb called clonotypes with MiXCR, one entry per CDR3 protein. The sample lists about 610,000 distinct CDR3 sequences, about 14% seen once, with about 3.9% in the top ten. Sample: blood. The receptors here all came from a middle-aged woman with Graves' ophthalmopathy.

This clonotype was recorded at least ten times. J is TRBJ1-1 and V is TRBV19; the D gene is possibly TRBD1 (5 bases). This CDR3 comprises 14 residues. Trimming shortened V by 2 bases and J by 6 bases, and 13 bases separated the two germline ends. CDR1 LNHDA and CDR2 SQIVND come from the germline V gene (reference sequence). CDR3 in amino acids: CASSIMRGAAEAFF. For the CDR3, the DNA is TGTGCCAGTAGTATAATGAGGGGTGCGGCTGAAGCTTTCTTT.

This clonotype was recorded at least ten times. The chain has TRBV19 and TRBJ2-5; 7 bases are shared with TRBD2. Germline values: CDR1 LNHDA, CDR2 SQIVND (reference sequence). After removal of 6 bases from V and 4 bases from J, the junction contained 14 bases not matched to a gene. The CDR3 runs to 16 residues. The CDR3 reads CASRDRGGGRRETQYF. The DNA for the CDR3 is TGTGCCAGTAGGGACCGGGGTGGCGGGAGACGAGAGACCCAGTACTTC.